This TCR beta chain was sequenced in a study of T-cell reconstitution after alpha-beta-depleted transplantation in children. Study outcomes and limitations: It was surviving recipient T cells and thymic progenitors that gave some patients high TCRbeta diversity at day 60. T-cell counts and diversity at one year following transplant were attributed mainly to newly produced T cells. The study reportedly traced alpha-beta T cells about two months after transplant to several hundred expanded graft clones.

This clonotype was detected many times. What it binds is unknown. A TCRbeta library incorporating unique molecular identifiers was prepared. TCRdb reprocessed the PCR reads via MiXCR and lists one record per CDR3 protein. The data contain about 200,000 distinct CDR3 sequences, roughly 6.5% of them singletons. Trimming cost V 4 bases and J 0 bases; bases outside gene matches: 11. The CDR3 runs to 18 residues. In germline, CDR1 is SGHRS, CDR2 YFSETQ. The chain uses TRBV5-1 and TRBJ2-4, with 9 bases aligning to TRBD2. Here the sequenced sample was PBMCs, taken before TCRalphabeta/CD19-depleted stem cell transplant. This TCR was recovered from a girl under two years old with combined immunodeficiency, due to receive a stem cell transplant. CDR3 residues: CASSPDSGGPIAKNIQYF. The CDR3, as DNA: TGCGCCAGCAGCCCAGATAGCGGGGGTCCCATAGCCAAAAACATTCAGTACTTC.